The 18 T cell receptor beta chains reported below all come from one sample, sequenced in a study of shared clonotypes between healthy human individuals. The method was immunoSEQ multiplex PCR; TCRdb's version includes in-frame clones alone and lacks a portion of them. The data show over a million clones, nearly 99% seen once. What was sequenced was naive CD4+ T cells sorted from blood. Subset given: CD45RA+ positively selected. These receptors came from a man younger than 40 in good health.

The gene calls are TRBV5-1 and TRBJ2-7; 9 nucleotides align to TRBD1. With 4 bases clipped from V and 6 bases from J, the junction kept 5 bases outside the gene matches. The length of the CDR3 is 13 residues. Germline values: CDR1 SGHRS, CDR2 YFSETQ. As DNA, the CDR3 is TGCGCCAGCAGCATCCGACAGGGGGGCGAGCAGTACTTC. Its protein is CASSIRQGGEQYF.

Worth noting for this clone: The same CDR3 is also encoded by other DNA sequences in this sample. The chain carries TRBV7-9 and TRBJ2-7; D unclear. Trimming pared 1 base from V and 2 bases from J, leaving 6 bases between. The CDR3 totals 13 residues. Germline V gene lookup returns CDR1 SEHNR and CDR2 FQNEAQ (reference sequence). CDR3 residues: CASSLGGPYEQYF. The CDR3 bases are TGTGCCAGCAGCTTAGGCGGCCCCTACGAGCAGTACTTC.

This chain links TRBV29-1 with TRBJ1-2; perhaps TRBD1 as D (5 bases). CDR1 SQVTM and CDR2 ANQGSEA come from the germline V gene. V shed 0 bases and J shed 4 bases, with 9 bases lying between them. The length of the CDR3 is 13 residues. CDR3 amino acids: CSVEDPGSYGYTF. The DNA of the CDR3 is TGCAGCGTTGAAGATCCAGGGTCCTATGGCTACACCTTC.

The CDR3 DNA follows: TGTGCCATCAGTGACCTGACAGGGGCCGAGCAGTACTTC. Translated, it gives CAISDLTGAEQYF. The chain joins TRBV10-3 to TRBJ2-7; 8 bases line up with TRBD1. Germline V CDR1 and CDR2: ENHRY, SYGVKD. The CDR3 is 13 residues long. After removal of 3 bases from V and 6 bases from J, the junction contained 4 bases not matched to a gene.

The chain has TRBV10-3 and TRBJ2-4; D tentatively fits TRBD1 or TRBD2 (5 bases each). This CDR3 is built from 13 residues. Germline assignment: CDR1 ENHRY and CDR2 SYGVKD. V was cut by 0 bases and J by 11 bases, with 11 bases left in between. The CDR3 DNA sequence: TGTGCCATCAGTGAGTCCGGGACGATTGTTCAGTACTTC. Translated, it gives CAISESGTIVQYF.

The gene calls are TRBV15 and TRBJ2-1; D call uncertain. Trimming pared 4 bases from V and 8 bases from J, leaving 15 bases between. The CDR3 covers 14 residues. CDR1 is LNHNV, CDR2 YYDKDF, per germline (reference sequence). The CDR3, as DNA: TGTGCCACCAGCACTATAAGTGTCGGGTATGAGCAGTTCTTC. Translating gives CATSTISVGYEQFF.

The J gene is TRBJ2-6, the V gene TRBV5-1; either TRBD1 or TRBD2 may fit D (5 bases each). The germline CDR1 and CDR2 sequences are SGHRS and YFSETQ. The V gene lost 0 bases and the J gene lost 2 bases, with 12 bases spanning the gap. The CDR3 contains 17 residues. CDR3 residues: CASSLVVGRAGANVLTF. CDR3 bases: TGCGCCAGCAGCTTGGTGGTGGGACGGGCTGGGGCCAACGTCCTGACTTTC.

The chain links TRBV19 to TRBJ2-2; D not certain. Trimming left V 5 bases short and J 0 bases short, with 7 bases between. Looked up from germline, CDR1 is LNHDA and CDR2 is SQIVND (reference sequence). CDR3 size: 14 residues. CDR3 nucleotides: TGTGCCAGTAGTCAAATCTCGAACACCGGGGAGCTGTTTTTT. Translation: CASSQISNTGELFF.

The chain carries TRBV7-9 and TRBJ2-3, with TRBD2 as a possible D gene (6 bases). Trimming took 4 bases from V and 2 from J, leaving 16 bases between them. Per the germline V gene, CDR1 is SEHNR and CDR2 is FQNEAQ (reference sequence). The CDR3 spans 16 residues. The CDR3 sequence is CASSSNLAILTDTQYF. DNA for the CDR3: TGTGCCAGCAGCTCGAACCTAGCGATTCTCACAGATACGCAGTATTTT.

The chain recombines TRBV11-2 with TRBJ2-2; D gene uncertain. Germline assignment: CDR1 SGHAT and CDR2 FQNNGV. V was clipped by 5 bases and J by 0 bases, with 7 bases between them. The CDR3 covers 14 residues. Here the CDR3 DNA reads TGTGCCAGCAGCGTACGGGCGAACACCGGGGAGCTGTTTTTT. Translated, it gives CASSVRANTGELFF.

This clone was recorded once. The chain joins TRBV5-1 to TRBJ1-2; D might be TRBD1 (6 bases). V gave up 4 bases and J gave up 1 base, with 14 bases separating them. This CDR3 has 15 amino acids. Germline CDR1 and CDR2: SGHRS and YFSETQ. This CDR3 reads CASSGVTGDNYGYTF. CDR3 sequence (DNA): TGCGCCAGCAGCGGTGTGACAGGAGATAACTATGGCTACACCTTC. The full variable domain, completed using reference TRBV5-1 and TRBJ1-2, is KAGVTQTPRYLIKTRGQQVTLSCSPISGHRSVSWYQQTPGQGLQFLFEYFSETQRNKGNFPGRFSGRQFSNSRSEMNVSTLELGDSALYLCASSGVTGDNYGYTFGSGTRLTVV.

The chain employs TRBV11-2 and TRBJ2-2, with TRBD1 matching 8 bases. Germline CDR1 SGHAT, CDR2 FQNNGV. The CDR3 length is 15 residues. Trimming took 7 bases from V and 1 from J; bases not matched to a gene: 5. The CDR3 spells CASTRGQVNTGELFF. For the CDR3, the DNA is TGTGCCAGCACCAGGGGACAGGTGAACACCGGGGAGCTGTTTTTT.

Worth noting for this clone: The same CDR3 is also encoded by other DNA sequences in this sample. V is TRBV28 and J is TRBJ1-1; no definite D call. The CDR3 runs to 13 residues. The germline V gene has CDR1 MDHEN and CDR2 SYDVKM. Between the trimmed V and J ends, which lost 6 bases and 0 bases, there was a span of 8 bases. CDR3: CASSRGLNTEAFF. The CDR3 coding sequence is TGTGCCAGCAGCCGTGGGCTGAACACTGAAGCTTTCTTT.

As regards this clone: In the same sample, other DNA sequences code for this CDR3. The chain uses TRBV5-1 and TRBJ2-2, with no clear D. The CDR3 spans 14 residues. Germline V gene lookup returns CDR1 SGHRS and CDR2 YFSETQ. The germline V and J ends were trimmed by 0 bases and 1 base, with 4 bases remaining between them. The DNA of the CDR3 is TGCGCCAGCAGCTTGGCGGGGAACACCGGGGAGCTGTTTTTT. This translates into CASSLAGNTGELFF.

This chain connects TRBV14 to TRBJ2-7, with D maybe TRBD1 (5 bases). Germline-derived CDR1 and CDR2 are SGHDN and FVKESK. The CDR3 has 13 amino acids. Deletions cut 1 base from V and 3 bases from J, with 7 bases between. In DNA, the CDR3 is TGTGCCAGCAGCCAAGTAGACAGCTACGAGCAGTACTTC. Protein: CASSQVDSYEQYF.

The chain uses TRBV7-9 and TRBJ1-3; possible D gene TRBD1, 5 bases. The CDR3 has 13 residues. Germline CDR1 is SEHNR and CDR2 is FQNEAQ (reference sequence). V was clipped by 5 bases and J by 10 bases, with 15 bases between them. The CDR3 DNA reads as TGTGCCAGCAGCCCATCCAGACAGCAAACCATATATTTT. Translation: CASSPSRQQTIYF. The variable domain in full, with the rest retrieved from reference TRBV7-9 and TRBJ1-3, is DTGVSQNPRHKITKRGQNVTFRCDPISEHNRLYWYRQTLGQGPEFLTYFQNEAQLEKSRLLSDRFSAERPKGSFSTLEIQRTEQGDSAMYLCASSPSRQQTIYFGEGSWLTVV.

This clone showed up just once. The chain links TRBV5-1 to TRBJ2-7; 8 bases align to TRBD2. The CDR3 length is 13 residues. J lost 6 bases, V lost 4 bases, and 6 bases had no gene match. Germline lookup yields CDR1 SGHRS and CDR2 YFSETQ. This CDR3 reads CASSPGGGVEQYF. The CDR3 DNA reads TGCGCCAGCAGCCCGGGAGGGGGGGTCGAGCAGTACTTC.

The chain is built from TRBV13 and TRBJ2-2; TRBD2 aligns across 7 bases. J lost 0 bases, V lost 7 bases, and 8 bases had no gene match. The germline V gene has CDR1 PRHDT and CDR2 FYEKMQ (reference sequence). The CDR3 length is 16 residues. CDR3 bases: TGTGCCAGCACCATCTTCGGGGGGACGAACACCGGGGAGCTGTTTTTT. Translation: CASTIFGGTNTGELFF.